This T cell receptor (beta chain) was observed in a study of blood T cell repertoires in COVID-19. Study overall: The study drew acute and convalescent COVID-19 samples from the United States, Italy and Spain.

In the authors' methods: Researchers report that nucleated cell counts were estimated from reference gene primer amplification. The assay was immunoSEQ multiplex PCR, and TCRdb's table has in-frame clones only and misses some. V, J and clone size are those of that table, while D and trimming were read from the DNA. The top ten hold under 15% of the sample, which has under 200,000 clones, approximately 80% seen once. V shed 3 bases and J shed 8 bases, with 13 bases lying between them. The CDR3 runs to 13 residues. The germline V gene encodes CDR1 LGHDT and CDR2 YNNKEL (reference sequence). Self-reported history from a screening survey and questionnaire set each donor's cohort.

The source of this sequence is a woman aged 60-70 years who had recovered from COVID-19. The chain has TRBV3-1 (or the pseudogene TRBV3-2) and TRBJ1-2; weak D call: TRBD1 (6 bases). The source material was PBMCs or T cells enriched from blood (not recorded which). DNA for the CDR3: TGTGCCAGCAGCCAGGGCAGGGGAGTAGGCTACACCTTC. Amino acids: CASSQGRGVGYTF.